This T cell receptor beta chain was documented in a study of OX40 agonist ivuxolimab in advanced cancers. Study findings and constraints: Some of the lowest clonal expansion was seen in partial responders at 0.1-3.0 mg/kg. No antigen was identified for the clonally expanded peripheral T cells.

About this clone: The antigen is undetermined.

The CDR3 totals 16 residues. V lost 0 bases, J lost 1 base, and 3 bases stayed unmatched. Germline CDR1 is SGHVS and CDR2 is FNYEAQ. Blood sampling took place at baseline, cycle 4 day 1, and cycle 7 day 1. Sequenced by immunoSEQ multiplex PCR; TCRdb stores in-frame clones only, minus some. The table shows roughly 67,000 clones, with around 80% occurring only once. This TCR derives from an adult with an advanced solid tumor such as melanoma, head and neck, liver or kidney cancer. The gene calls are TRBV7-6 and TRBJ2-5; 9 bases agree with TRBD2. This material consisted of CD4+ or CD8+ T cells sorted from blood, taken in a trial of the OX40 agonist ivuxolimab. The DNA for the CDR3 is TGTGCCAGCAGCTTAGCTGCGGGAGGGCCCCAAGAGACCCAGTACTTC. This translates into CASSLAAGGPQETQYF.